What follows is one TCR beta chain and its context. Its target is unknown. The method was immunoSEQ multiplex PCR; TCRdb's version includes in-frame clones alone and lacks a portion of them. This table holds some 45,000 clones, about 90% found once. The data stem from a study of OX40 agonist ivuxolimab in advanced cancers. Study in general: Aged roughly 23 to 85 with a mean of about 63 years, they were more than 80% male.

Findings of the study overall: Doses of 0.1 to 3.0 mg/kg were accompanied by clonal expansion of CD4+ and CD8+ blood T cells by week 6.

The clonotype was recovered from an adult with an advanced solid tumor such as melanoma, head and neck, liver or kidney cancer. The sequenced sample was CD4+ or CD8+ T cells sorted from blood, obtained in a trial of the OX40 agonist ivuxolimab.

CDR3 coding DNA: TGTGCCAGCAGCCATACAGGGACTAGCTGTCAGCCCCAGCATTTT. It codes for CASSHTGTSCQPQHF. The chain uses TRBV7-7 and TRBJ1-5, with D tentatively TRBD1 (6 bases). The germline gives CDR1 SSHAT, CDR2 FNYEAQ (reference sequence). There are 15 residues in the CDR3. Trimming removed 5 bases from V and 6 bases from J, with 17 bases in between.